Here is one T cell receptor beta chain with its context. Its antigen is unknown. V was clipped by 7 bases and J by 6 bases; unmatched bases: 6. CDR1 and CDR2 from the germline V gene are ENHRY and SYGVKD. The CDR3 has 13 residues. This record comes from a study of Tregs in tolerant kidney transplant recipients. The table came from immunoSEQ multiplex PCR; TCRdb's copy has only in-frame clones and leaves some out. This sample yields 15,000 to 20,000 clones, of which about two thirds are seen a single time; about 3.5% belongs to the top ten. Whole-study results and caveats: Validation in larger populations is needed because few patients were studied.

The sample consisted of Tregs from blood cultured with allogeneic cells. The chain is built from TRBV10-3 and TRBJ2-7, with 10 bases aligning to TRBD2. This TCR was sampled from a human donor in good health. CDR3 coding DNA: TGTGCCATCATGGGACTAGCGCTGGGCGAGCAGTACTTC. The encoded protein is CAIMGLALGEQYF.